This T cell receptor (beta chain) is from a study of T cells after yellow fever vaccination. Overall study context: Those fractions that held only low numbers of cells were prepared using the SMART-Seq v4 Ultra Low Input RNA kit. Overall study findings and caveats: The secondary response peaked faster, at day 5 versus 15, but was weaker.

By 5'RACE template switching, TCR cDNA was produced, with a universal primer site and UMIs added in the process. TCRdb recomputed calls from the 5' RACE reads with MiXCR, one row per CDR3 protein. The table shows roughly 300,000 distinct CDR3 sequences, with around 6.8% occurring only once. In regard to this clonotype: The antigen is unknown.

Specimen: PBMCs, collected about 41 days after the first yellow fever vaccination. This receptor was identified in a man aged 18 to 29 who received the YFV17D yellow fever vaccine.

In DNA form, the CDR3 reads TGTGCCAGCAGCTTACTGGACAGGGGCACAGATACGCAGTATTTT. This codes for CASSLLDRGTDTQYF. The chain has TRBV7-2 and TRBJ2-3; 8 positions match TRBD1. Germline V gene lookup returns CDR1 SGHTA and CDR2 FQGNSA. The CDR3 is 15 residues long. The V gene end was trimmed by 2 bases and the J gene end by 1 base; junction bases not matched to a gene: 2.